These 6 T cell receptor beta chains originate from one sample sequenced in a study of shared clonotypes between healthy human individuals. Produced via immunoSEQ multiplex PCR; TCRdb's table is partial and in-frame only. The top ten hold approximately 1.5% of the sample, which has some 980,000 clones, about three quarters seen once. The sequencing input was memory CD4+ T cells sorted from blood. Indicated subset: CD45RA-negative fraction. These receptors all come from a man between 18 and 29 years old in good health.

The J gene is TRBJ2-5, the V gene TRBV7-2, with a tentative D call TRBD1 (5 bases). V gave up 1 base and J gave up 2 bases, with 11 bases separating them. Germline V gene data show CDR1 as SGHTA and CDR2 as FQGNSA. The CDR3 is 15 residues long. CDR3 region: CASSLGRPGQETQYF. The CDR3 coding sequence is TGTGCCAGCAGCTTAGGTCGGCCAGGGCAAGAGACCCAGTACTTC.

The chain joins TRBV7-9 to TRBJ2-2; D remains ambiguous. The CDR3 sequence is 13 residues long. V gave up 5 bases and J gave up 3 bases, with 7 bases separating them. Germline CDR1 is SEHNR and CDR2 is FQNEAQ (reference sequence). CDR3 amino acids: CASSNRDTGELFF. DNA of the CDR3: TGTGCCAGCAGCAATCGGGACACCGGGGAGCTGTTTTTT.

The chain has TRBV19 and TRBJ1-5; D is ambiguous. V was pared by 3 bases and J by 2 bases, with 14 bases between. The CDR3 has 16 amino acids. Looked up from germline, CDR1 is LNHDA and CDR2 is SQIVND (reference sequence). DNA for the CDR3: TGTGCCAGTAGTATTATGATTGGTTTCGGCAATCAGCCCCAGCATTTT. Protein: CASSIMIGFGNQPQHF.

J is TRBJ2-7 and V is TRBV30; TRBD2 aligns across 10 bases. This CDR3 is built from 15 residues. The germline gives CDR1 GTSNPN, CDR2 SVGIG (reference sequence). The V segment lost 3 bases and the J segment 0 bases; nucleotides outside the gene matches: 5. The CDR3 sequence is CAWSAGTSASYEQYF. CDR3 nucleotides: TGTGCCTGGAGCGCCGGGACTAGCGCCTCCTACGAGCAGTACTTC. The full variable domain, with the rest looked up from reference TRBV30 and TRBJ2-7, is SQTIHQWPATLVQPVGSPLSLECTVEGTSNPNLYWYRQAAGRGLQLLFYSVGIGQISSEVPQNLSASRPQDRQFILSSKKLLLSDSGFYLCAWSAGTSASYEQYFGPGTRLTVT.

The V call is TRBV11-2, the J call TRBJ2-1, with 15 bases identical to TRBD2. CDR3 length equals 16 residues. J gave up 9 bases and V 5 bases, and 8 bases lay outside the gene matches. In germline, CDR1 is SGHAT, CDR2 FQNNGV. The CDR3 DNA is TGTGCCAGCAGCCTAGGACTAGCGGGGGGGCTAGGTGAGCAGTTCTTC. It encodes CASSLGLAGGLGEQFF.

The gene calls are TRBV18 and TRBJ1-1, with a weak D call TRBD1 (5 bases). The CDR3 spans 13 residues. V lost 3 bases, J lost 7 bases, and 12 bases lay in between. Per the germline V gene, CDR1 is KGHSH and CDR2 is LQKENI. CDR3 in DNA: TGTGCCAGCTCACCGATGGGGGTCGGTGAAGCTTTCTTT. Its protein product is CASSPMGVGEAFF.